The clone carrying this TCR beta chain was recorded only once. This specimen comes from a study of blood T cell repertoires in COVID-19. The overall study: Samples came from the United States, Italy and Spain, spanning acute and convalescent COVID-19. The cDNA or gDNA used as material had been derived from T cells, B-cell-depleted T cells, or PBMCs.

The CDR3 has 15 residues. Per the germline V gene, CDR1 is SGHRS and CDR2 is YFSETQ. V dropped 4 bases and J dropped 0 bases, with 14 bases sitting between them. TCRdb keeps only in-frame clones here, not all; method: immunoSEQ multiplex PCR. This table has 100,000 to 150,000 clones, 65% to 90% appearing once. This TCR was recovered from a man older than 75 with active or convalescent COVID-19. J is TRBJ2-7 and V is TRBV5-1; TRBD1 is a possible D gene (6 bases). The specimen sequenced was peripheral blood. In nucleotides, the CDR3 is TGCGCCAGCAGCAGGGGGACGGCTAGCTCCTACGAGCAGTACTTC. Its translation: CASSRGTASSYEQYF.